Following are 2 T cell receptor beta chains from one sample sequenced in a study of T cell responses to AZD1222 COVID-19 vaccine. Sequencing used immunoSEQ multiplex PCR; TCRdb keeps in-frame clones, though not all of them. The repertoire holds around 200,000 clones, with about 88% as singletons. Sequenced material: peripheral blood, taken 28 days after the second AZD1222 dose. The receptor source for this set is an adult who received the AZD1222 COVID-19 vaccine.

The genes are TRBV9 and TRBJ2-3; D is unclear. V was trimmed by 5 bases and J by 2 bases, leaving 9 bases between them. The CDR3 consists of 13 residues. Germline CDR1 reads SGDLS; CDR2 reads YYNGEE. CDR3 amino acids: CASSYGLTDTQYF. The CDR3 DNA sequence: TGTGCCAGCAGTTATGGCCTCACAGATACGCAGTATTTT.

V and J are TRBV28 and TRBJ1-6; D unresolved. CDR1 and CDR2 (germline): MDHEN, SYDVKM. The CDR3 loop spans 15 amino acids. V was shortened by 6 bases and J by 4 bases, with 13 bases between the two germline ends. The CDR3 DNA is TGTGCCAGCAGGCCCACAGTTTTTTATAATTCACCCCTCCACTTT. It translates to CASRPTVFYNSPLHF.